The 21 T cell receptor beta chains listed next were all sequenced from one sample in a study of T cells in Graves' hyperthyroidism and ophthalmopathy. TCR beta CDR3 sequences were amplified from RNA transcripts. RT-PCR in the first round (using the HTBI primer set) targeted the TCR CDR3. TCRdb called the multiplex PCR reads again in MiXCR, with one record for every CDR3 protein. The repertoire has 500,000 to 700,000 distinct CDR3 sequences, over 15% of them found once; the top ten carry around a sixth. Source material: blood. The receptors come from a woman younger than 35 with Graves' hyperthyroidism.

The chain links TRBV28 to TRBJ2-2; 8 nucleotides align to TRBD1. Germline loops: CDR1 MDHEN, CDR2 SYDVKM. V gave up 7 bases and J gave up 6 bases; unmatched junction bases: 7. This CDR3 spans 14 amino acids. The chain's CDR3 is CASTDRGRAGELFF. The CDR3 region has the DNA TGTGCCAGCACAGACAGGGGTCGGGCCGGGGAGCTGTTTTTT.

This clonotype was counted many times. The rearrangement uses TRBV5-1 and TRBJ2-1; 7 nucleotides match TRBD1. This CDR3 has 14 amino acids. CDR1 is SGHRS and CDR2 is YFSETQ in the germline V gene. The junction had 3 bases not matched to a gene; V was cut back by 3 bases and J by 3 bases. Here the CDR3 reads CASSWDRGYNEQFF. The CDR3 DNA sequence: TGCGCCAGCAGCTGGGACAGAGGCTACAATGAGCAGTTCTTC. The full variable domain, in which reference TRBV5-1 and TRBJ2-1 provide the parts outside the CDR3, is KAGVTQTPRYLIKTRGQQVTLSCSPISGHRSVSWYQQTPGQGLQFLFEYFSETQRNKGNFPGRFSGRQFSNSRSEMNVSTLELGDSALYLCASSWDRGYNEQFFGPGTRLTVL.

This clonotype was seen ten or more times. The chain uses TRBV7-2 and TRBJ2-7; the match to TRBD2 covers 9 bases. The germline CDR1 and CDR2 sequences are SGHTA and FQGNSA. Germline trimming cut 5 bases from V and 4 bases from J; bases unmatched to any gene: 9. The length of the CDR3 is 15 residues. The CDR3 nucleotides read TGTGCCAGCAGCCAAAACTCTCTAGCGGGATACGAGCAGTACTTC. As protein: CASSQNSLAGYEQYF. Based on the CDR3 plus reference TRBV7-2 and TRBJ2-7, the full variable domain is GAGVSQSPSNKVTEKGKDVELRCDPISGHTALYWYRQSLGQGLEFLIYFQGNSAPDKSGLPSDRFSAERTGGSVSTLTIQRTQQEDSAVYLCASSQNSLAGYEQYFGPGTRLTVT.

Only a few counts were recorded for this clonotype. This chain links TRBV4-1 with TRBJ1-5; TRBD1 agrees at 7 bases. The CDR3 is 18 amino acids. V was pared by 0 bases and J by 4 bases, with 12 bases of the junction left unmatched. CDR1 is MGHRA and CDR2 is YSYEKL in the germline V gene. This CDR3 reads CASSQDLRGQNLNQPQHF. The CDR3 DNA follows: TGCGCCAGCAGCCAAGATCTAAGGGGACAGAACCTTAATCAGCCCCAGCATTTT.

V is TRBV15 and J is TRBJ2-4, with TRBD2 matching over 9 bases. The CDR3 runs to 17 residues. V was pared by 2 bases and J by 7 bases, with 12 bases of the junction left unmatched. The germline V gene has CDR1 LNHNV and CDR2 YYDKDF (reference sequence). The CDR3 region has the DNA TGTGCCACCAGCAGACCTACCGGGGTAGCGGGAGTTAACATTCAGTACTTC. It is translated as CATSRPTGVAGVNIQYF.

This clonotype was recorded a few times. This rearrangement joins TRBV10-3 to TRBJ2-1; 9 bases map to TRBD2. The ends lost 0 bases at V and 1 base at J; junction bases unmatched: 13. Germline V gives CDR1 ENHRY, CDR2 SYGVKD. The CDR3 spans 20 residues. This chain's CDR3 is CAISESILLASGKSYNEQFF. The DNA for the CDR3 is TGTGCCATCAGTGAGTCGATACTATTGGCTAGCGGGAAATCCTACAATGAGCAGTTCTTC.

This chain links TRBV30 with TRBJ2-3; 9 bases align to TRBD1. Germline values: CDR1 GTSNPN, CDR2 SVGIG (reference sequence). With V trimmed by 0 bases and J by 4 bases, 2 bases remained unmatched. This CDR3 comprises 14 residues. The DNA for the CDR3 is TGTGCCTGGAGTGTAGGACAGGGGCCAGATACGCAGTATTTT. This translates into CAWSVGQGPDTQYF.

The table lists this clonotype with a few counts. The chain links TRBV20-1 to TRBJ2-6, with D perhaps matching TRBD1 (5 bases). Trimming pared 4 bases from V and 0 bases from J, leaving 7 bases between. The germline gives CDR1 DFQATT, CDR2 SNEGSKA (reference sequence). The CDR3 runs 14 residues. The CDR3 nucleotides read TGCAGTGCTACTACAGGCTCTGGGGCCAACGTCCTGACTTTC. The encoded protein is CSATTGSGANVLTF.

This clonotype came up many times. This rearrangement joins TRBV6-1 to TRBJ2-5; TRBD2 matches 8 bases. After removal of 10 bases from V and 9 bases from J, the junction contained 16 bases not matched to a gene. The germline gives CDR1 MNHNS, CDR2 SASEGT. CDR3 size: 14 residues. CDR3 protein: CATLTGGKGAAQYF. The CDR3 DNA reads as TGTGCCACCCTAACGGGGGGGAAGGGAGCGGCCCAGTACTTC.

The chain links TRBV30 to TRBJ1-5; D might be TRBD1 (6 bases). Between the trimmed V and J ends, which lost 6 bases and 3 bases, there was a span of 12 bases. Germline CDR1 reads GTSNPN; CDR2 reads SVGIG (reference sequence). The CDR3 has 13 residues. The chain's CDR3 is CACAGQHNQPQHF. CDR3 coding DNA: TGTGCCTGTGCCGGACAGCACAATCAGCCCCAGCATTTT.

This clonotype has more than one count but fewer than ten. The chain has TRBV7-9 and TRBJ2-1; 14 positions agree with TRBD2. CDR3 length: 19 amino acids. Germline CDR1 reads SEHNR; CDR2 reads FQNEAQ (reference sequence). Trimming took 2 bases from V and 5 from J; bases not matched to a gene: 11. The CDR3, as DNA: TGTGCCAGCAGCTTAATGCCTTCGGGACTAGCGGGAGTCCACAATGAGCAGTTCTTC. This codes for CASSLMPSGLAGVHNEQFF. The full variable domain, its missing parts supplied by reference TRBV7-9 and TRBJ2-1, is DTGVSQNPRHKITKRGQNVTFRCDPISEHNRLYWYRQTLGQGPEFLTYFQNEAQLEKSRLLSDRFSAERPKGSFSTLEIQRTEQGDSAMYLCASSLMPSGLAGVHNEQFFGPGTRLTVL.

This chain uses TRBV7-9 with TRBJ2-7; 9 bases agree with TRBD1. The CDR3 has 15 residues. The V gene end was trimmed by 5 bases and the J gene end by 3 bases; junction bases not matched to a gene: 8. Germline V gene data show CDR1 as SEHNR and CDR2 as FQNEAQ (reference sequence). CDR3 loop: CASSPIGQGFYEQYF. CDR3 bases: TGTGCCAGCAGCCCTATCGGACAGGGGTTCTACGAGCAGTACTTC.

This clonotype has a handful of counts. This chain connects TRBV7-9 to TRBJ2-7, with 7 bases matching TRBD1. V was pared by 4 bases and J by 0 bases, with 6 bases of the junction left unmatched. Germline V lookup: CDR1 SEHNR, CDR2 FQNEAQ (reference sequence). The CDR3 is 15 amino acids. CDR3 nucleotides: TGTGCCAGCAGCTCGACGACAGGGAGCTCCTACGAGCAGTACTTC. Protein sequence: CASSSTTGSSYEQYF. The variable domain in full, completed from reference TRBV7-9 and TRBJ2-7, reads DTGVSQNPRHKITKRGQNVTFRCDPISEHNRLYWYRQTLGQGPEFLTYFQNEAQLEKSRLLSDRFSAERPKGSFSTLEIQRTEQGDSAMYLCASSSTTGSSYEQYFGPGTRLTVT.

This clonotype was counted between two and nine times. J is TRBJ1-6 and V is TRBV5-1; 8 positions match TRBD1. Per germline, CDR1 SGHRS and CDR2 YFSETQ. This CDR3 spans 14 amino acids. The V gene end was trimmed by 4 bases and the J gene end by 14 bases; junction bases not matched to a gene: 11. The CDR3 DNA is TGCGCCAGCAGCCGGCCGGGACAGGAAAGTACCCTCCACTTT. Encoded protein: CASSRPGQESTLHF.

CDR3 residues: CASSEAPGQGVTYEQYF. CDR3 DNA: TGTGCCAGCAGTGAAGCGCCAGGACAGGGGGTTACGTACGAGCAGTACTTC. The chain links TRBV6-1 to TRBJ2-7; TRBD1 agrees at 10 bases. Per germline, CDR1 MNHNS and CDR2 SASEGT. V shed 0 bases and J 4 bases; nucleotides not matched to a gene: 9. The CDR3 is 17 residues long.

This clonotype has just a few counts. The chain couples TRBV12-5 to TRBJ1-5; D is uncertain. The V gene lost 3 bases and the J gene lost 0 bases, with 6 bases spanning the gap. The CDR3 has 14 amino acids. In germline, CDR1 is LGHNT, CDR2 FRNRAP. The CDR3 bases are TGTGCTAGTGGTTTTGGAGTTAGCAATCAGCCCCAGCATTTT. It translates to CASGFGVSNQPQHF.

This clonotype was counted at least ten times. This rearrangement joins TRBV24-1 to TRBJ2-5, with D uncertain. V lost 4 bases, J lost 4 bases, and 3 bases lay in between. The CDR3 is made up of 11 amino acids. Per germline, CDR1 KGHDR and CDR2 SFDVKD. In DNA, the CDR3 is TGTGCCACCAGTGAGCGAGAGACCCAGTACTTC. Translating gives CATSERETQYF.

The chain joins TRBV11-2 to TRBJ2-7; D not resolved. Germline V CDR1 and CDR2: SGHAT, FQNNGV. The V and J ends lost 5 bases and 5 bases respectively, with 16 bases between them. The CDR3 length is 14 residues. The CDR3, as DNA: TGTGCCAGCAGCCCAGCTGGCCTTCAGGACGAGCAGTACTTC. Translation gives CASSPAGLQDEQYF.

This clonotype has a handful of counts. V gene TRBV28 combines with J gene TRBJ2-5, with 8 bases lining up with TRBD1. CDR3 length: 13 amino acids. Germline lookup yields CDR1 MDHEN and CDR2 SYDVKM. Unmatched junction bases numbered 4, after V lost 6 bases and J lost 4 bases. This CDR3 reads CASRDRVGETQYF. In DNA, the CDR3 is TGTGCCAGCAGGGACAGGGTGGGAGAGACCCAGTACTTC.

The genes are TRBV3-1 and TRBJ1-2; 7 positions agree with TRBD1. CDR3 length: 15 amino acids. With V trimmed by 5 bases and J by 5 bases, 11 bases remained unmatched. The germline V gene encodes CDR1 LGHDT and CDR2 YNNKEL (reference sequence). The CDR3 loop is CASSYTGAARYGYTF. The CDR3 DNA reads TGTGCCAGCAGCTATACAGGGGCTGCGCGATATGGCTACACCTTC.

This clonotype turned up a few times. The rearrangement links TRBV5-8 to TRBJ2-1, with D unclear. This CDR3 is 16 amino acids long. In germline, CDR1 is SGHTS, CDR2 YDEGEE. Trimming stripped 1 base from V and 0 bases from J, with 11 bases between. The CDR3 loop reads CASSLSGGSSYNEQFF. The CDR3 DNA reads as TGTGCCAGCAGCTTGTCTGGCGGAAGCTCCTACAATGAGCAGTTCTTC.